These 8 T cell receptor beta chains came from one sample sequenced in a study of cytomegalovirus exposure and HLA in healthy donors. PCR employed 60 Vbeta and 13 Jbeta primers. Generated by immunoSEQ multiplex PCR, the TCRdb table keeps only in-frame clones and is missing some. The sample table includes about 140,000 clones. Material for sequencing was PBMCs. These receptors came from a man aged 40-50 years in good health and CMV-seronegative.

This chain joins TRBV14 and TRBJ1-3, with D maybe TRBD1 (5 bases). CDR1 and CDR2 (germline): SGHDN, FVKESK. V was cut by 4 bases and J by 2 bases, with 15 bases left in between. CDR3 size: 16 residues. CDR3 nucleotides: TGTGCCAGCAGCCCTTATACAGGAAAGGCTGGAAACACCATATATTTT. It translates to CASSPYTGKAGNTIYF.

V and J are TRBV6-7 and TRBJ2-7; 7 nucleotides line up with TRBD1. TRBV6-7 belongs to the ORF category, with a function that is uncertain. The CDR3 length is 15 residues. Unmatched junction bases numbered 11, after V lost 7 bases and J lost 2 bases. The CDR3, as DNA: TGTGCCAGCACCCACCGGGACAGTCCTACCTACGAGCAGTACTTC. Its translation: CASTHRDSPTYEQYF.

V is TRBV27 and J is TRBJ1-1; D may be TRBD1 (5 bases). The CDR3 extends over 16 amino acids. V lost 0 bases and J lost 0, with 11 bases in between. CDR1 is MNHEY, CDR2 SMNVEV, per germline (reference sequence). CDR3 bases: TGTGCCAGCAGTTTATCGGGGCAGATCATGAACACTGAAGCTTTCTTT. Protein: CASSLSGQIMNTEAFF.

The chain links TRBV4-3 to TRBJ2-7, with D unresolved. Germline CDR1 is LGHNA and CDR2 is YSLEER. The CDR3 is made up of 15 amino acids. Trimming cost V 0 bases and J 6 bases, with 15 bases left between them. CDR3: CASSQDSSGNFEQYF. CDR3 nucleotides: TGCGCCAGCAGCCAAGATTCGTCGGGTAACTTCGAGCAGTACTTC.

The gene calls are TRBV18 and TRBJ2-7; 9 bases are shared with TRBD1. V lost 6 bases to trimming and J lost 7 bases; unmatched junction nucleotides: 7. This CDR3 has 13 residues. Germline V gene lookup returns CDR1 KGHSH and CDR2 LQKENI. CDR3 coding DNA: TGTGCCAGCTCGGAGCGGACAGGGGAAGAGCAGTACTTC. It encodes CASSERTGEEQYF. Variable domain in full (rest from reference TRBV18 and TRBJ2-7): NAGVMQNPRHLVRRRGQEARLRCSPMKGHSHVYWYRQLPEEGLKFMVYLQKENIIDESGMPKERFSAEFPKEGPSILRIQQVVRGDSAAYFCASSERTGEEQYFGPGTRLTVT.

The V call is TRBV28, the J call TRBJ1-4; tentative D call: TRBD1 (5 bases). V was clipped by 7 bases and J by 8 bases, with 14 bases between them. CDR1 MDHEN and CDR2 SYDVKM come from the germline V gene. The CDR3 length is 13 residues. The CDR3 loop reads CASKGTAGEKLFF. The CDR3 region has the DNA TGTGCCAGCAAAGGGACCGCGGGGGAAAAACTGTTTTTT.

V gene TRBV15 combines with J gene TRBJ1-3; D is possibly TRBD1 (6 bases). The CDR3 is 16 residues long. The V and J ends lost 1 base and 0 bases respectively, with 10 bases between them. Per germline, CDR1 LNHNV and CDR2 YYDKDF (reference sequence). The CDR3 loop reads CATSRASRGSGNTIYF. Here the CDR3 DNA reads TGTGCCACCAGCAGAGCGTCCAGGGGCTCTGGAAACACCATATATTTT. Complete variable domain (other parts from reference TRBV15 and TRBJ1-3): DAMVIQNPRYQVTQFGKPVTLSCSQTLNHNVMYWYQQKSSQAPKLLFHYYDKDFNNEADTPDNFQSRRPNTSFCFLDIRSPGLGDTAMYLCATSRASRGSGNTIYFGEGSWLTVV.

The genes are TRBV6-5 and TRBJ2-7; 9 nucleotides line up with TRBD1. Germline lookup yields CDR1 MNHEY and CDR2 SVGAGI. The ends lost 6 bases at V and 2 bases at J; junction bases unmatched: 8. The CDR3 is 15 amino acids. The CDR3 protein is CASSGQGWGAYEQYF. The CDR3 DNA sequence: TGTGCCAGCAGCGGACAGGGGTGGGGGGCCTACGAGCAGTACTTC.